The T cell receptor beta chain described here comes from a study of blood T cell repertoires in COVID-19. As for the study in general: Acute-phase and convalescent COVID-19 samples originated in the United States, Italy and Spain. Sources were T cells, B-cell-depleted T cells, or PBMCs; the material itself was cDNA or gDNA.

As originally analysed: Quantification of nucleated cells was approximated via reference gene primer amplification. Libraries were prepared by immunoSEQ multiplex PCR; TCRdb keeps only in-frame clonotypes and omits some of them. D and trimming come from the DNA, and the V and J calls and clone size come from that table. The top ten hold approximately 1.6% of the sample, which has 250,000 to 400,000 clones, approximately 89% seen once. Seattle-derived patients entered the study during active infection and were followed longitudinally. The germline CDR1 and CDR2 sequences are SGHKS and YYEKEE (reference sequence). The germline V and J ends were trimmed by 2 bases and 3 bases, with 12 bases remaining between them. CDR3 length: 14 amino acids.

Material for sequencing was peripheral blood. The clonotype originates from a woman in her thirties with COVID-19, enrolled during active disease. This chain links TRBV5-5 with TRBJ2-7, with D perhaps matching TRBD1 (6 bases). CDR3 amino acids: CASSFVTGRYEQYF. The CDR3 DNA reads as TGTGCCAGCAGCTTCGTGACAGGCCGCTACGAGCAGTACTTC.